This TCR beta chain was identified during a study of blood T cell repertoires in COVID-19 (dated by TCRdb to 2020 to 2022). Looking at the study overall: Collaborator samples came from the United States, Italy and Spain and covered acute and convalescent phases of COVID-19. The prospective study material was composed of cDNA or gDNA derived from T cells, B-cell-depleted T cells, or PBMCs. The dataset comprised deeply sampled blood TCRbeta repertoires from subjects exposed to, actively infected with, or recovered from COVID-19. The repertoires were released in a freely available public database intended as a resource for research on the immune response to SARS-CoV-2. Samples came from the ongoing ImmuneRACE study (first 160 participants) plus 1,254 subjects from 6 global collaborators. The sample metadata nearly always contained a de-identified subject ID, COVID-19 status, age in years and sex. Where available, HLA class I and class II types were obtained from metadata supplied by the sample provider rather than from assay-based typing. Here is what the overall study found, with its caveats: The quantity of clinical and demographic metadata differed by source and by participant and was supplied without curation.

In Seattle, one collaborating source enrolled patients while the infection was active and tracked those patients longitudinally over the course of disease. The collaborating institutions used their own protocols to collect whole blood in K2EDTA tubes. For TCRbeta analysis, collaborators shipped samples as frozen whole blood, isolated PBMCs, or DNA extracted from either of those sample types. As to this clone: Its antigen is unknown. No clone much larger than this one lies a single base away; base qualities are absent.

From cysteine to phenylalanine, the CDR3 is 15 amino acids long. Here the CDR3 DNA is all that survives: 45 bases in frame from base 1. TCRbeta CDR3 regions were amplified from genomic DNA using the immunoSEQ Assay, a bias-controlled multiplex PCR. In the authors' own workflow: Nucleated cell counts per sample were estimated from amplification of reference gene primers within the assay. Sequence reads were collapsed and filtered to measure the absolute abundance of every unique TCRbeta CDR3 rearrangement. Productive Simpson clonality was computed per sample as the square root of Simpson's diversity index over productive rearrangements. Held by TCRdb, this immuneACCESS table contains in-frame sequences only and omits some clones. Under half of the omission traces to an unresolved V gene where checked; the cause of the rest is unknown. The DNA was the basis for D and trimming; V, J and clone size are from that table. This sample is represented by roughly 500,000 clones; about 88% of them were singletons. The top ten hold about 1% of the sample.

This receptor was taken from a man aged 18 to 30 with COVID-19, enrolled during active disease. The chain is assembled from TRBV12-2 and TRBJ2-1; TRBD1, as called in the table, went unchecked against the DNA. TRBV12-2 is designated a pseudogene. Sequenced: peripheral blood. The base sequence is TGTGCAAGTCGCTTAGCTCCGGGGACAGGCAATGAGCAGTTCTTC. It is translated as CASRLAPGTGNEQFF.